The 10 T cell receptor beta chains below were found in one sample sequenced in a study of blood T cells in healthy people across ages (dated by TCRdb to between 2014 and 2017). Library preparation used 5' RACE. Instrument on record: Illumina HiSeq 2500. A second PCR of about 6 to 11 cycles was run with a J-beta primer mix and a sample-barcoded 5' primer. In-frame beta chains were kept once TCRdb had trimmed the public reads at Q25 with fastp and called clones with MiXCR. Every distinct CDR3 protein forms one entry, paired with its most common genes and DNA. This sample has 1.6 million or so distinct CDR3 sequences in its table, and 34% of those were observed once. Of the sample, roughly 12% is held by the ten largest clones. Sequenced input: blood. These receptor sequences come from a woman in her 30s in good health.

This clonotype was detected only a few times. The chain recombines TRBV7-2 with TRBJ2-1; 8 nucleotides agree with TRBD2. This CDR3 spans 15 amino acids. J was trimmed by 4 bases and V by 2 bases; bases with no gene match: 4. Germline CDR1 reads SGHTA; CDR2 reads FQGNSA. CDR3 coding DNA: TGTGCCAGCAGCTTATTTAGCGGGACTTACAATGAGCAGTTCTTC. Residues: CASSLFSGTYNEQFF.

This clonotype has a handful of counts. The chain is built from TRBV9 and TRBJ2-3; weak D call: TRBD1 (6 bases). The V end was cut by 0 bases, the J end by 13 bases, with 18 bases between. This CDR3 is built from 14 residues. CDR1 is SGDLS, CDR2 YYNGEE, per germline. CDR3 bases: TGTGCCAGCAGCGTAGCTACATCAGGGGAGCTGAAGTATTTT. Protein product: CASSVATSGELKYF. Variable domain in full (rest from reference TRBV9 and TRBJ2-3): DSGVTQTPKHLITATGQRVTLRCSPRSGDLSVYWYQQSLDQGLQFLIQYYNGEERAKGNILERFSAQQFPDLHSELNLSSLELGDSALYFCASSVATSGELKYFGPGTRLTVL.

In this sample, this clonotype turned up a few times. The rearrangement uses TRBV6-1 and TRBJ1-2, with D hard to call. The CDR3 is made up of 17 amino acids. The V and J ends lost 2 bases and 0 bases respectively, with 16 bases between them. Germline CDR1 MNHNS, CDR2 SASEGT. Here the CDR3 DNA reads TGTGCCAGCAGTGAACTGCCGGCGGAGGTAGCTAACTATGGCTACACCTTC. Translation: CASSELPAEVANYGYTF.

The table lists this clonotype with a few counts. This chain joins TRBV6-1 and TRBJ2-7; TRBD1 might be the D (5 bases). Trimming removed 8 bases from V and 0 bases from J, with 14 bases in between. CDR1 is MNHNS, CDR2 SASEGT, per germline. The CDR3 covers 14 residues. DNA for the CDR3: TGTGCCAGCGTCTCCAGGGATAGCTCCTACGAGCAGTACTTC. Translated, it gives CASVSRDSSYEQYF.

As DNA, the CDR3 is TGTGCCAGCTACATAGGACAGGGGCCCTACGAGCAGTACTTC. Protein sequence: CASYIGQGPYEQYF. V usage is TRBV2 and J usage is TRBJ2-7, with 9 bases lining up with TRBD1. Germline V gene data show CDR1 as SNHLY and CDR2 as FYNNEI. With 8 bases clipped from V and 2 bases from J, the junction kept 7 bases outside the gene matches. This CDR3 has 14 residues.

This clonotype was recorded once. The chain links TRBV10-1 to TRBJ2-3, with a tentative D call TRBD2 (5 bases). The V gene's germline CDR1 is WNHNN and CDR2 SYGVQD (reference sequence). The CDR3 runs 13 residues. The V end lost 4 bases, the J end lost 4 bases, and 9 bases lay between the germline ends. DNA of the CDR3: TGCGCCAGCAGTGCGACTACGCCAGATACGCAGTATTTT. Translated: CASSATTPDTQYF.

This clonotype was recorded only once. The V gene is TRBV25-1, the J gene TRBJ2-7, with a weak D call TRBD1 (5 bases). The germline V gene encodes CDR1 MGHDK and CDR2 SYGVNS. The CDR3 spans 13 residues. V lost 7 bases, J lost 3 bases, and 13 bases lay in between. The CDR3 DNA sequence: TGTGCCAGCACGACAGTTCAGTTCTACGAGCAGTACTTC. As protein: CASTTVQFYEQYF.

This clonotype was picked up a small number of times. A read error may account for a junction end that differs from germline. The CDR3 nucleotides are TGTGCCAGCAGGACAGGGCCCTATGGCCACACCTTC. It codes for CASRTGPYGHTF. The rearrangement uses TRBV12-3 or TRBV12-4 and TRBJ1-2, with 7 nucleotides matching TRBD1. This CDR3 has 12 amino acids.

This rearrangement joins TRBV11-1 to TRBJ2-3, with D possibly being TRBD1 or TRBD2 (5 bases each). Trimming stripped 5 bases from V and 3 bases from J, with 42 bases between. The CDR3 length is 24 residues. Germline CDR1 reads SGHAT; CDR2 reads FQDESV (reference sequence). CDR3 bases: TGTGCCAGCAGCCCTCAGGTTTTCGACAGAGCCGAGAATAACAACCGGGGTGGTACAGATACGCAGTATTTT. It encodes CASSPQVFDRAENNNRGGTDTQYF.

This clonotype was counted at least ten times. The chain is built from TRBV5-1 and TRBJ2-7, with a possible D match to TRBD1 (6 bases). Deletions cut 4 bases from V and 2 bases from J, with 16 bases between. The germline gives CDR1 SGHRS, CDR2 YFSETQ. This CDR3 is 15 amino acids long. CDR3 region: CASSPTRDTPYEQYF. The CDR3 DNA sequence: TGCGCCAGCAGCCCAACTCGGGACACCCCCTACGAGCAGTACTTC.